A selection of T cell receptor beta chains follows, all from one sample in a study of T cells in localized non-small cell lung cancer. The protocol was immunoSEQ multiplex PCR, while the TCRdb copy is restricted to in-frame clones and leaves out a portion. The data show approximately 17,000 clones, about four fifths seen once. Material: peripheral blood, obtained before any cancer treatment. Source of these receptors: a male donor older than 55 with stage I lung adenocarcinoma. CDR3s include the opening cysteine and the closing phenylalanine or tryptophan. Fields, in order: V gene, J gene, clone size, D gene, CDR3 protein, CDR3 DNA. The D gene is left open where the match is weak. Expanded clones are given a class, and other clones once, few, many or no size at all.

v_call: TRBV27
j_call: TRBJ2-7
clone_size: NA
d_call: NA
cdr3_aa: CASSSFSGLGEQYF
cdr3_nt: TGTGCCAGCAGTTCCTTTTCAGGGTTGGGCGAGCAGTACTTC

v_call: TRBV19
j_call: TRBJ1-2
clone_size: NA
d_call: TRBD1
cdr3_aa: CASSSLGTGGDGYTF
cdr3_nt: TGTGCCAGTAGTAGCCTCGGGACAGGGGGCGATGGCTACACCTTC

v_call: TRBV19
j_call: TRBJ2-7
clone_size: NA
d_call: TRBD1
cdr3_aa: CASSRTGITREQYF
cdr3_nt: TGTGCCAGTAGTAGGACAGGGATAACTCGCGAGCAGTACTTC

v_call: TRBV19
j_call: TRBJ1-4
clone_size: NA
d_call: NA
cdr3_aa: CASSIVGRLEKLFF
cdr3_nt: TGTGCCAGTAGTATAGTAGGCCGACTTGAAAAACTGTTTTTT

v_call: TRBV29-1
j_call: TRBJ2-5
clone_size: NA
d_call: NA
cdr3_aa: CSVVSGQAQETQYF
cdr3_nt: TGCAGCGTTGTAAGCGGGCAGGCCCAAGAGACCCAGTACTTC

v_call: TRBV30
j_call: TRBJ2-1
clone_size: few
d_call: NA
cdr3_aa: CAWSVRGNEQFF
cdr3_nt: TGTGCCTGGAGTGTACGTGGGAATGAGCAGTTCTTC

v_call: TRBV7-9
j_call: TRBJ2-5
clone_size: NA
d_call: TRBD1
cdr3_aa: CASSPPPRQGWQTQYF
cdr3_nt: TGTGCCAGCAGCCCCCCTCCGAGACAGGGCTGGCAGACCCAGTACTTC

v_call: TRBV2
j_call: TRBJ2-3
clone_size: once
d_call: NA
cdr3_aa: CASNGAGSTDTQYF
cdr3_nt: TGTGCCAGCAATGGGGCGGGAAGCACAGATACGCAGTATTTT

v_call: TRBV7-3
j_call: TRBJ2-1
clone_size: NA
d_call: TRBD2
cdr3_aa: CASSSTPVAGAFEQFF
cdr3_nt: TGTGCCAGCAGCTCAACACCGGTTGCGGGAGCGTTTGAGCAGTTCTTC

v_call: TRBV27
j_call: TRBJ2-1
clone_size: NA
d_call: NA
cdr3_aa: CASSSQLTDYNEQFF
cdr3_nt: TGTGCCAGCAGTTCCCAACTGACTGACTACAATGAGCAGTTCTTC

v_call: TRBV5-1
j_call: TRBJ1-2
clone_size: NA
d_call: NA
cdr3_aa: CASSQENYGYTF
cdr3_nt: TGCGCCAGCAGCCAGGAGAACTATGGCTACACCTTC

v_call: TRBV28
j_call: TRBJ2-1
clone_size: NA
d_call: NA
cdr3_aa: CASSLMGDEQFF
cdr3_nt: TGTGCCAGCAGCTTAATGGGTGATGAGCAGTTCTTC

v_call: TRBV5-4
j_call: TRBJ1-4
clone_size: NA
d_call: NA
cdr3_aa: CASSSGVSNEKLFF
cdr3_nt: TGTGCCAGCAGCTCAGGGGTTAGTAATGAAAAACTGTTTTTT

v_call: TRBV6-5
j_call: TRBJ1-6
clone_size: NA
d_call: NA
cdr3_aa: CASTIEGSSPLHF
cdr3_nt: TGTGCCAGCACTATCGAGGGAAGTTCACCCCTCCACTTT

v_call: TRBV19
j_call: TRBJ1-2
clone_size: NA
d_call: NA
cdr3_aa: CASSIFGNGYTF
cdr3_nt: TGTGCCAGTAGTATTTTCGGGAATGGCTACACCTTC

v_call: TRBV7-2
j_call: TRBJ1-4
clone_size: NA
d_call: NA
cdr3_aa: CASSLNGGTNLGEKLFF
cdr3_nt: TGTGCCAGCAGCTTAAACGGGGGGACTAACTTGGGTGAAAAACTGTTTTTT

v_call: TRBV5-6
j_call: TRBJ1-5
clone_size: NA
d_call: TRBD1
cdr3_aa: CASSLYRGQGNQPQHF
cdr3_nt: TGTGCCAGCAGCTTGTATAGGGGGCAGGGCAATCAGCCCCAGCATTTT

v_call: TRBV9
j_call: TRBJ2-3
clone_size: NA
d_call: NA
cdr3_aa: CASSVGNRDTDTQYF
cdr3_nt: TGTGCCAGCAGCGTAGGTAACAGAGACACAGATACGCAGTATTTT

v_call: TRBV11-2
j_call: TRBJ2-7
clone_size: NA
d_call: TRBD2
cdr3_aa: CASSLERTSSYEQYF
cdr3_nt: TGTGCCAGCAGCTTAGAGAGGACTAGCTCCTACGAGCAGTACTTC

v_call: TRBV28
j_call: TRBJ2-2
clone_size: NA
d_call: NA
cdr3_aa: CASSPTIQYTGELFF
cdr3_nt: TGTGCCAGCAGTCCGACCATACAGTACACCGGGGAGCTGTTTTTT

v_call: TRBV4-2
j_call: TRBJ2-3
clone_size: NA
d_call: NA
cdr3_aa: CASSQRDTDTQYF
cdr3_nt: TGTGCCAGCAGCCAAAGGGACACAGATACGCAGTATTTT

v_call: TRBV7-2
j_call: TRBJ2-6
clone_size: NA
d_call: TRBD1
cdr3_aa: CASSLQQGGVRSGANVLTF
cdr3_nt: TGTGCCAGCAGCCTCCAACAGGGGGGAGTAAGGTCTGGGGCCAACGTCCTGACTTTC

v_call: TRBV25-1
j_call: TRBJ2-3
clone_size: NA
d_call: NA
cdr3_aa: CASSGAWPSTDTQYF
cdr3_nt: TGTGCCAGCAGTGGGGCCTGGCCTAGCACAGATACGCAGTATTTT

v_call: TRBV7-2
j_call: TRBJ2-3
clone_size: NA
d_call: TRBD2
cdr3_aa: CASSSGLAENTQYF
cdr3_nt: TGTGCCAGCAGCTCGGGACTAGCGGAGAATACGCAGTATTTT

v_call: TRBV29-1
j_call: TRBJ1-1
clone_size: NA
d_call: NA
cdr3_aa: CSVDVGSGTEAFF
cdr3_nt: TGCAGCGTTGACGTGGGGTCGGGCACTGAAGCTTTCTTT

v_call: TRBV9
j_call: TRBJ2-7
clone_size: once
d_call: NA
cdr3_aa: CASSVGAGQGTYEQYF
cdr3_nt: TGTGCCAGCAGCGTAGGTGCGGGTCAGGGGACCTACGAGCAGTACTTC

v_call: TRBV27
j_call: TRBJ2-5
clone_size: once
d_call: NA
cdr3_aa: CASSFRQYQETQYF
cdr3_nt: TGTGCCAGCAGTTTCCGACAGTACCAAGAGACCCAGTACTTC

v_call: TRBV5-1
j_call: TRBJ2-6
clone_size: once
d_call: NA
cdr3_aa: CASSPGSSGANVLTF
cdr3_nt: TGCGCCAGCAGCCCGGGGAGCTCTGGGGCCAACGTCCTGACTTTC

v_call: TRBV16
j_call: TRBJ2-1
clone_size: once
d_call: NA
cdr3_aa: CASSQSGGFNEQFF
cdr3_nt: TGTGCCAGCAGCCAATCGGGGGGCTTCAATGAGCAGTTCTTC

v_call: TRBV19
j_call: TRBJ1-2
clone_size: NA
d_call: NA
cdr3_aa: CASSIGPGYGYTF
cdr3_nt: TGTGCCAGTAGTATCGGCCCGGGGTATGGCTACACCTTC

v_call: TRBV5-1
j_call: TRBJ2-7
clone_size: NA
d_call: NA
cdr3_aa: CASSLGYEQYF
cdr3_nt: TGCGCCAGCAGCTTGGGATACGAGCAGTACTTC

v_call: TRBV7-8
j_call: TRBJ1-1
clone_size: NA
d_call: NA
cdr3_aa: CASSFGQPNTEAFF
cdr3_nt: TGTGCCAGCAGCTTCGGACAGCCGAACACTGAAGCTTTCTTT

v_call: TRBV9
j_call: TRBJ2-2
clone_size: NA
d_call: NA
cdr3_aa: CASSASIGELFF
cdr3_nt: TGTGCCAGCAGCGCGTCAATCGGGGAGCTGTTTTTT

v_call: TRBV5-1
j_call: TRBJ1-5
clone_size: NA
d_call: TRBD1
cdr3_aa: CASSLVPPGQGSQPQHF
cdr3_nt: TGCGCCAGCAGCTTGGTACCCCCGGGACAGGGGAGTCAGCCCCAGCATTTT